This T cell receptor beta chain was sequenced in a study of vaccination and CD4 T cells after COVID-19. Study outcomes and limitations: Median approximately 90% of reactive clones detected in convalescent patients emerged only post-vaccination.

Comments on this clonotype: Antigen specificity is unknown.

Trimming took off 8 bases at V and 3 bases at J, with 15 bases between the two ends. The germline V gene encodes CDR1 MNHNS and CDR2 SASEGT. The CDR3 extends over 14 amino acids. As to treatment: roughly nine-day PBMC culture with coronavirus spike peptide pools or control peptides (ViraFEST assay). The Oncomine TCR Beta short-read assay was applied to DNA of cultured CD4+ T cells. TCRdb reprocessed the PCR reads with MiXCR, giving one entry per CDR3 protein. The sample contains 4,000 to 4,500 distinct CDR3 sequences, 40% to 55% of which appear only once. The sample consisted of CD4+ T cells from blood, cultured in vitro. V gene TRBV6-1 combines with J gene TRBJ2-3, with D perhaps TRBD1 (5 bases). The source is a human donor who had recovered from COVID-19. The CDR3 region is CASRRGSRTDTQYF. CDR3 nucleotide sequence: TGTGCCAGCCGAAGGGGTTCTCGAACAGATACGCAGTATTTT.